This entry concerns a single T cell receptor beta chain. What antigen it recognizes has not been identified. The record has no base qualities; no much larger clone is one base away. The library came from the immunoSEQ multiplex PCR assay. A mixture of 60 forward primers for TCR Vbeta segments and 13 reverse primers for TCR Jbeta segments was used in the multiplex PCR. The CDR3 region of rearranged TCR beta genes was amplified from genomic DNA with a multiplex PCR assay. Amplified TCR beta libraries were sequenced as 87-base-pair reads on the Illumina HiSeq System. The source study handled its data this way. A later analysis counted around 72 million unique TCR beta chains across the 500 to 850 repertoires, and some 11 million of these chains were shared by at least two donors. Raw reads were error-corrected and collapsed into unique sequences with a nearest-neighbor algorithm that merged closely related sequences to remove PCR and sequencing errors. Alignment of CDR3 sequences to IMGT reference sequences was used to assign V, D and J gene segments. For a sequence to be retained, a match of at least six nucleotides to both a V gene segment and a J gene segment was required. A rearrangement counted as productive if the CDR3 had no stop codons and remained in frame with V and J, and every other rearrangement counted as non-productive. CDR3 was defined by IMGT convention, running from the second conserved V-encoded cysteine to the conserved J-encoded phenylalanine. The earlier analysis of about 620 of the donors excluded sequences that lacked an unambiguous match to a single V gene segment. In an earlier analysis of about 590 of the donors, a V segment was called functional when productive rearrangements were above 56.7%, and segregating when the standard deviation between donors exceeded 5%. To diagnose cytomegalovirus status from the catalog of TCR beta chain sequences, a statistical classification framework was built. In a later analysis, TCR nucleotide sequences were compared against IMGT/GENE-DB human TR gene sequences so that V and J genes could be assigned. A later analysis assigned CDR3 sequences and most-parsimonious VDJ recombination scenarios with the TCRdist pipeline. In a later analysis, every TCR beta chain was defined by the combination of its CDR3 amino acid sequence and its V-gene family, and reads without a unique V-gene family were dropped. A later analysis removed 500 to 650 highly shared, low-generation-probability nucleotide sequences to deal with suspected cross-contamination and a sequencing artifact. For each public chain, a later analysis derived a clonal expansion index from normalized ranks of inferred template counts within each repertoire. Generation probabilities in a later analysis came from a VDJ recombination model fitted to out-of-frame rearrangements, and those results were checked against IGoR. In a later analysis, hypergeometric tests were used to score TCR-TCR, TCR-HLA and TCR-CMV co-occurrence, with a repertoire-size bias correction applied to TCR pairs. In a later analysis, false discovery rates were estimated by permuting HLA or CMV assignments 20 times. In a later analysis, co-occurring TCRs were grouped with DBSCAN, and TCRdist sequence similarity was added when clustering was performed within HLA-allele-positive subsets. Repertoires with fewer than 30,000 or more than 120,000 public chains, plus five repertoires with anomalous nucleotide sharing, were excluded from co-occurrence clustering. TCRdb obtained this table from immuneACCESS and retained in-frame rearrangements with V and J assigned. These tables miss some clones; where compared with another copy, unresolved V genes account for less than half of the shortfall, and the remainder is unexplained. The V and J calls and the clone size are those of that table, but D and trimming were determined from the DNA. The sample table contains around 140,000 clones; only one count was recorded for 75% to 85% of them. The ten largest clones add up to about 1.7% of the sample.

The cohort was made up of 666 healthy bone marrow donors. At the time of sampling, every cohort member was nominally healthy, though immune exposures that went unrecorded were likely present. The donor tested CMV seropositive and was one of the 289 seropositive cohort members. Every donor gave a peripheral blood sample, and the peripheral blood mononuclear cells from that sample were used for TCR beta sequencing. Genomic DNA extraction from the blood cell samples was performed with the Qiagen DNeasy Blood Extraction Kit. The sample comes from a study of cytomegalovirus exposure and HLA in healthy donors (dated by TCRdb to between 2016 and 2019). In terms of the full investigation: An earlier analysis of some 600 of the donors reported 250 to 350 Gb of sequence data and roughly 120 million unique TCR beta sequences obtained from about 200 million T cells. Approximately 310 gigabases of sequencing data and 75 million to 85 million unique TCR sequences made up an early release that covered approximately 700 HLA-typed donors. Of the 398 genotyped donors, 65% to 90% fell in the genetic ancestry cluster associated with self-reported Caucasian donors. The study aimed to test whether signatures of past pathogen exposure could be identified by cataloging public T cell receptors. Using immunosequencing, the study profiled T cell repertoires from approximately 700 subjects and related those repertoires to cytomegalovirus serostatus. In addition to the first cohort of approximately 670 subjects, a separate validation cohort of 120 different subjects was used. High-throughput TCR immunosequencing, statistical association of individual TCRs with disease status, and machine learning were combined to predict cytomegalovirus infection status. To study patterns of TCR occurrence, a later analysis re-analyzed previously published TCR beta repertoires from more than 550 donors and added high-resolution HLA genotyping. Rather than using new phenotypic data, the later analysis identified candidate immune exposures from TCR beta sequences and from how often those sequences occurred across donors. To decide whether each TCR beta V gene segment behaved as functional or pseudogenic, an earlier analysis of some 600 of the donors relied on high-throughput TCR beta sequencing. Donor age, sex, ethnicity and CMV serostatus were collected together with the repertoire data. A later genetic analysis used genome-wide SNP genotypes for about 55% of the 666 donors, treating that subset as a discovery cohort. All discovery cohort repertoires had been generated on a single sequencing platform. Both class I and class II loci were covered by HLA typing, at four-digit resolution. The number of typed donors differed by locus: roughly 620-630 for A, B, C, DRB1 and DQB1; 522 for DQA1; 606 for DPA1; and approximately 450 for DPB1. Because of strong linkage in the cohort, roughly five DR-DQ haplotypes were treated as single units for association and clustering. On average, about 200,000 unique TCR beta nucleotide sequences were sequenced per donor among some 430 genotyped donors of the cohort, with around 19% of those sequences being non-productive. The paper as a whole reports these results and caveats: A cluster of highly shared sequence variants was judged likely to represent a technical artifact of the sequencing pipeline. A further reported finding was that TCR beta sequences accurately predicted the HLA-A and HLA-B alleles for most subjects in the first cohort. Most CMV-associated TCR beta chains appeared to be HLA-restricted in a later analysis, and the HLA associations seemed to be driven largely by CMV exposure. In a later analysis, several top co-occurrence clusters were reported to appear linked to parvovirus B19, influenza, CMV and Epstein-Barr virus. This cohort had only TCR beta chains sequenced, and the lack of alpha or paired-chain data limited which features could be detected. A later analysis found that HLA-associated TCR beta chains were more clonally expanded and had lower generation probabilities than equally common non-associated chains. Three of the identified cytomegalovirus-associated TCR beta chains were confirmed in vitro to be specific for cytomegalovirus antigens. A later analysis associated 16,951 TCR beta sequences with specific HLA alleles at a false discovery rate of 0.05. In an earlier analysis of a few hundred of the donors, most TCR beta V segments were observed in productive rearrangements about 87% or about 30% of the time, broadly matching IMGT annotations. HLA typing was unavailable for some donors at each locus, so association tests used only the typed subset. When HLA alleles, especially DR and DQ, strongly co-occurred, TCR associations were difficult to assign to individual alleles. Immune exposure information for the cohort was limited to CMV serostatus. Cytomegalovirus status was reported to be diagnosed by the classifier with high specificity and sensitivity in both the original and validation cohorts. Some IMGT-functional V segments, including TRBV6-2 and TRBV6-3, could not be distinguished by the 87-base-pair reads and were therefore excluded. An association between a missense DCLRE1C variant and V-gene and J-gene trimming of TCR beta chains was found in a later genetic analysis and replicated in an independent cohort. In a later genetic analysis, fewer N-insertions in productive TCRs were reported among donors in an Asian-associated ancestry cluster than the roughly 700-donor mean. A total of about 180 TCR beta chains were listed by the study as associated with cytomegalovirus. Correlated functional status among segregating V segments might be attributable to linkage disequilibrium, but an unknown experimental factor could not be ruled out. The earlier analysis of 450 to 700 of the donors excluded seventeen rarely observed V segments, including chromosome 9 orphons, because counts were too low. Most TCR sequences were seen in very few donors, while some public TCRs were found in many individuals. In a later analysis, TCR association rates were found to vary across HLA loci, with the most associated TCRs seen for DRB1 alleles and the fewest for HLA-C alleles. According to the authors, the approach could potentially be generalized to other disease states and immunological phenotypes. Roughly uniform sequencing depth across donors was assumed in presence/absence analyses, although this assumption may not hold.

The CDR3 runs 14 amino acids, cysteine and phenylalanine included. Left in the record is the CDR3 DNA by itself, 42 bases read in frame from the first base. For this chain, trimming is 5 bases at the V end and 11 bases at the J end, and the number of junction bases without a gene match is 10. Via the germline V gene, CDR1 is SGHDT and CDR2 YYEEEE. The sample was PBMCs. The receptor comes from a female donor in good health and CMV-seropositive. The chain is encoded by TRBV5-6 joined to TRBJ2-1, and TRBD2 matches 10 of the central bases. The DNA sequence follows: TGTGCCAGCAGGCCGGGACTAGCGTTCGAAAAGCAGTTCTTC. The resulting protein is CASRPGLAFEKQFF.